The 11 T cell receptor beta chains presented below share a single source sample, sequenced in a study of regulatory T cells in long-lasting Graves disease. Time point reported: newly diagnosed GD, antithyroid drugs for less than 3 months. Extracted RNA from PBMCs served as the source of the TCR library. Through Arm-PCR of CDR3 regions and iRepertoire HTBI primers, TCR beta libraries were built. TCRdb reanalysed the multiplex PCR reads using MiXCR and keeps one entry per CDR3 protein. The data contain roughly 510,000 distinct CDR3 sequences, around 15% of them singletons. This sample also belongs to another study, concerning T cells in Graves' hyperthyroidism and ophthalmopathy.

This specimen consisted of peripheral blood mononuclear cells (PBMCs), obtained at new diagnosis, from a patient treated with antithyroid drugs. The receptor set was obtained from a man younger than 35 with Graves disease.

Only a few counts were recorded for this clonotype. The chain has TRBV20-1 and TRBJ2-7; 7 bases align to TRBD2. This CDR3 is 13 amino acids long. CDR1 is DFQATT and CDR2 is SNEGSKA in the germline V gene (reference sequence). V shed 2 bases, J shed 3 bases, and the junction held 4 bases outside the gene matches. The CDR3 coding sequence is TGCAGTGCTAGAATAGAGCGGGACTACGAGCAGTACTTC. Encoded protein: CSARIERDYEQYF.

V and J are TRBV20-1 and TRBJ1-1; D uncertain. The CDR3 contains 11 residues. V lost 6 bases, J lost 5 bases, and 10 bases lay in between. Germline CDR1 and CDR2: DFQATT and SNEGSKA (reference sequence). Written as DNA, the CDR3 is TGCAGTGCCGCCTTCGGGACTGAAGCTTTCTTT. Amino acids: CSAAFGTEAFF.

This clonotype was found a few times. CDR3 sequence (DNA): TGTGCCAGCAGCGAGACTCACAGGGTGCGACCGCAGTATTTT. Its protein is CASSETHRVRPQYF. This chain uses TRBV9 with TRBJ2-3, with a weak D call TRBD1 (6 bases). V shed 3 bases and J shed 10 bases, with 18 bases lying between them. The germline V gene encodes CDR1 SGDLS and CDR2 YYNGEE. This CDR3 has 14 residues.

The chain uses TRBV19 and TRBJ2-7; the match to TRBD2 covers 12 bases. V gave up 4 bases and J gave up 3 bases; unmatched junction bases: 4. The germline V gene encodes CDR1 LNHDA and CDR2 SQIVND (reference sequence). The CDR3 is 15 residues long. CDR3 DNA: TGTGCCAGTAGTAAACTAGCGGGAGGTCACTACGAGCAGTACTTC. Amino acids: CASSKLAGGHYEQYF.

The chain recombines TRBV2 with TRBJ2-1; 10 bases align to TRBD2. This CDR3 region has 15 residues. The V and J ends lost 6 bases and 4 bases, in that order; junction bases with no gene match: 6. The germline V gene has CDR1 SNHLY and CDR2 FYNNEI. CDR3 in amino acids: CASRVSSGSYNEQFF. The CDR3 nucleotides read TGTGCCAGCAGGGTGTCTAGCGGGAGTTACAATGAGCAGTTCTTC.

This clonotype has a count of ten or more. The chain has TRBV28 and TRBJ2-5; 8 nucleotides agree with TRBD2. Trimming removed 4 bases from V and 7 bases from J; junction bases left unmatched: 11. This CDR3 is built from 15 residues. CDR1 is MDHEN, CDR2 SYDVKM, per germline. The CDR3 loop is CASSSRGSGRWTQYF. The CDR3 bases are TGTGCCAGCAGTTCTCGGGGGAGCGGGAGATGGACCCAGTACTTC.

Only a few counts were recorded for this clonotype. The V gene is TRBV7-2, the J gene TRBJ1-1; no definite D call. The germline CDR1 and CDR2 sequences are SGHTA and FQGNSA. V gave up 5 bases and J gave up 4 bases, with 17 bases separating them. This CDR3 is 15 amino acids long. The CDR3 DNA sequence: TGTGCCAGCAGCCCTGCTTACATCACGCGCACTGAAGCTTTCTTT. Encoded protein: CASSPAYITRTEAFF.

The gene calls are TRBV20-1 and TRBJ1-2; perhaps TRBD1 as D (6 bases). Deletions cut 6 bases from V and 1 base from J, with 15 bases between. Germline V gives CDR1 DFQATT, CDR2 SNEGSKA (reference sequence). CDR3 length: 14 amino acids. CDR3 DNA: TGCAGTGCCTGGGGGCAGGGAGATAACTATGGCTACACCTTC. Protein: CSAWGQGDNYGYTF.

This chain's CDR3 is CASSVGLAGIDTGELFF. CDR3 DNA: TGTGCCAGCAGCGTGGGACTAGCGGGCATTGACACCGGGGAGCTGTTTTTT. V usage is TRBV5-6 and J usage is TRBJ2-2; 12 nucleotides line up with TRBD2. The CDR3 covers 17 residues. The germline gives CDR1 SGHDT, CDR2 YYEEEE. V lost 4 bases to trimming and J lost 3 bases; unmatched junction nucleotides: 7.

V usage is TRBV9 and J usage is TRBJ2-1; 7 nucleotides line up with TRBD2. The junction had 9 bases not matched to a gene; V was cut back by 0 bases and J by 9 bases. The CDR3 is 15 residues long. The germline V gene has CDR1 SGDLS and CDR2 YYNGEE. CDR3 sequence reads: CASSVGQAGLGEQFF. The DNA for the CDR3 is TGTGCCAGCAGCGTAGGTCAAGCGGGGTTAGGTGAGCAGTTCTTC. Using reference TRBV9 and TRBJ2-1 for the parts outside the CDR3, the full variable domain is DSGVTQTPKHLITATGQRVTLRCSPRSGDLSVYWYQQSLDQGLQFLIQYYNGEERAKGNILERFSAQQFPDLHSELNLSSLELGDSALYFCASSVGQAGLGEQFFGPGTRLTVL.

With respect to this clonotype: It may be a read error: a sequence one base away is much more abundant. The chain combines TRBV29-1 with TRBJ2-7, with TRBD1 matching over 11 bases. The CDR3 consists of 14 residues. Germline CDR1 and CDR2: SQVTM and ANQGSEA. The CDR3 sequence is CSVEERDRGYERYF. CDR3 sequence (DNA): TGCAGCGTTGAAGAACGGGACAGGGGGTACGAGCGGTACTTC.